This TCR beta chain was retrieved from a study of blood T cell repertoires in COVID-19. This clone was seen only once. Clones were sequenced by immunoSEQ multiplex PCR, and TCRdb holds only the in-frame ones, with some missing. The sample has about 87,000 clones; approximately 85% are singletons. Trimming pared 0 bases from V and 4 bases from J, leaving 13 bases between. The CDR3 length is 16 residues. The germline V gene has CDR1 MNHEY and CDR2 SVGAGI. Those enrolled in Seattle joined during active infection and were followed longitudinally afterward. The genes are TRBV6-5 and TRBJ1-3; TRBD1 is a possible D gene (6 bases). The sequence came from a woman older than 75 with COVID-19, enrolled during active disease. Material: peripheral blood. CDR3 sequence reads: CASSYSPRGGGNTIYF. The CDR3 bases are TGTGCCAGCAGTTACTCCCCCAGGGGTGGAGGAAACACCATATATTTT.